What follows is one T cell receptor (beta chain) and its context. Some clones are missing from TCRdb's copy, which holds only in-frame ones; the method was immunoSEQ multiplex PCR. The repertoire consists of fewer than 95,000 clones, with about nine tenths occurring once and the leading ten covering approximately 14%. This entry belongs to a study of control samples from healthy donors and cancer patients. Germline assignment: CDR1 SGHVS and CDR2 FNYEAQ. The CDR3 spans 18 residues. With 1 base removed from V and 2 bases from J, the gap between germline ends came to 17 bases. V is TRBV7-6 and J is TRBJ2-2; TRBD2 is a possible D gene (6 bases). This clonotype was obtained from a man under 40 in good health. Specimen: blood. In nucleotides, the CDR3 is TGTGCCAGCAGCTTAGGGGTGCCGGGAGAATTAAACACCGGGGAGCTGTTTTTT. This translates into CASSLGVPGELNTGELFF.